The 30 T cell receptor beta chains in this list originate from one sample, sequenced in a study of OX40 agonist ivuxolimab in advanced cancers. Assay: immunoSEQ multiplex PCR; the TCRdb copy retains only in-frame clones and omits some. The sample contains 55,000 to 80,000 clones, approximately 86% of which appear only once. The source material was CD4+ or CD8+ T cells sorted from blood, sampled in a trial of the OX40 agonist ivuxolimab. The receptors were gathered from an adult with an advanced solid tumor such as melanoma, head and neck, liver or kidney cancer.

This clone was observed a single time. The chain uses TRBV5-6 and TRBJ2-5; 11 bases align to TRBD2. V was clipped by 0 bases and J by 5 bases; unmatched bases: 12. CDR1 is SGHDT and CDR2 is YYEEEE in the germline V gene. The CDR3 has 18 amino acids. CDR3 nucleotide sequence: TGTGCCAGCAGCTTGGCATTAGCGGGAGGGCTGGAGGGGGAGACCCAGTACTTC. It translates to CASSLALAGGLEGETQYF.

The chain couples TRBV5-5 to TRBJ2-7; D is unresolved. The CDR3 covers 14 residues. Germline CDR1 is SGHKS and CDR2 is YYEKEE (reference sequence). Trimming stripped 3 bases from V and 2 bases from J, with 12 bases between. CDR3 bases: TGTGCCAGCAGCTCGGTCGGAGCCACCTACGAGCAGTACTTC. Protein sequence: CASSSVGATYEQYF.

This rearrangement joins TRBV19 to TRBJ2-5; no clear D. The CDR3 consists of 13 residues. With 3 bases removed from V and 5 bases from J, the gap between germline ends came to 10 bases. Per the germline V gene, CDR1 is LNHDA and CDR2 is SQIVND (reference sequence). CDR3 loop: CASSMTPPETQYF. The CDR3 region has the DNA TGTGCCAGTAGTATGACACCGCCGGAGACCCAGTACTTC.

This chain uses TRBV5-1 with TRBJ2-5, with TRBD1 as a possible D gene (5 bases). V was clipped by 0 bases and J by 1 base, with 10 bases between them. Germline lookup yields CDR1 SGHRS and CDR2 YFSETQ. This CDR3 has 15 residues. Here the CDR3 reads CASSLAQTAQETQYF. For the CDR3, the DNA is TGCGCCAGCAGCTTGGCCCAGACAGCCCAAGAGACCCAGTACTTC.

The gene calls are TRBV5-1 and TRBJ2-3; 11 bases are a match to TRBD2. The J segment lost 7 bases and the V segment lost 3 bases, leaving 7 bases of the junction unmatched. Germline values: CDR1 SGHRS, CDR2 YFSETQ. The CDR3 sequence is 15 residues long. As DNA, the CDR3 is TGCGCCAGCAGCTCGACTAGCGGGATCGGGAATACGCAGTATTTT. It is translated as CASSSTSGIGNTQYF.

The chain links TRBV27 to TRBJ2-7, with D tentatively TRBD2 (5 bases). Germline CDR1 is MNHEY and CDR2 is SMNVEV (reference sequence). Trimming took off 0 bases at V and 4 bases at J, with 19 bases between the two ends. This CDR3 has 17 amino acids. CDR3 nucleotides: TGTGCCAGCAGTTTATCCTGGCCCGGGATATCCTCGTACGAGCAGTACTTC. Translating it yields CASSLSWPGISSYEQYF.

The chain employs TRBV7-3 and TRBJ2-2, with 9 bases that match TRBD2. Germline V gene sequence: CDR1 SGHTA, CDR2 FQGTGA. V was pared by 2 bases and J by 6 bases, with 4 bases of the junction left unmatched. The CDR3 covers 15 residues. CDR3 sequence (DNA): TGTGCCAGCAGCTTAGCGGGAGGGTTTCCCGGGGAGCTGTTTTTT. Amino acids: CASSLAGGFPGELFF.

V usage is TRBV19 and J usage is TRBJ1-5, with a possible D match to TRBD1 (5 bases). CDR1 and CDR2 (germline): LNHDA, SQIVND (reference sequence). The CDR3 totals 14 residues. V gave up 8 bases and J gave up 5 bases, with 16 bases separating them. Written as DNA, the CDR3 is TGTGCCAGTGCCTTCAGGGAAATCCATCAGCCCCAGCATTTT. Translation gives CASAFREIHQPQHF.

This clone was detected once. The V gene is TRBV4-2, the J gene TRBJ2-7; maybe TRBD2 (6 bases). V lost 4 bases, J lost 2 bases, and 21 bases lay in between. CDR1 is LGHNA and CDR2 is YNFKEQ in the germline V gene. The CDR3 spans 17 residues. The CDR3 DNA sequence: TGTGCCAGCAGCCCCGTCGCGGGAAGCGGGCTGGCCTACGAGCAGTACTTC. It yields the protein CASSPVAGSGLAYEQYF.

This clone came up once. The chain joins TRBV28 to TRBJ2-3; 7 bases line up with TRBD2. Looked up from germline, CDR1 is MDHEN and CDR2 is SYDVKM. V lost 2 bases and J lost 2; bases outside the gene matches: 7. There are 16 residues in the CDR3. The CDR3 bases are TGTGCCAGCAGTTTAGGGGGACTATCGACCACAGATACGCAGTATTTT. Translation gives CASSLGGLSTTDTQYF.

This clone was found once. The rearrangement links TRBV6-1 to TRBJ1-1; possibly TRBD1 for D (6 bases). V shed 8 bases and J shed 1 base, with 11 bases lying between them. The germline CDR1 and CDR2 sequences are MNHNS and SASEGT. This CDR3 spans 13 amino acids. The CDR3 bases are TGTGCCAGCGCCTGGGGGCAGAACACTGAAGCTTTCTTT. Amino acids: CASAWGQNTEAFF.

The J gene is TRBJ2-2, the V gene TRBV14, with D uncertain. CDR1 and CDR2 (germline): SGHDN, FVKESK. This CDR3 is built from 14 residues. The V end lost 1 base, the J end lost 4 bases, and 7 bases lay between the germline ends. CDR3 DNA: TGTGCCAGCAGCCAAGTAGTTTCCACCGGGGAGCTGTTTTTT. Residues: CASSQVVSTGELFF.

CDR3: CASSLGQGAADTQYF. The CDR3 DNA follows: TGTGCCAGCAGCTTAGGACAGGGGGCCGCAGATACGCAGTATTTT. V is TRBV11-3 and J is TRBJ2-3; 10 bases fit TRBD1. Germline CDR1 reads SGHNT; CDR2 reads YENEEA. The junction had 2 bases not matched to a gene; V was cut back by 1 base and J by 4 bases. The CDR3 is 15 amino acids.

The chain couples TRBV6-6 to TRBJ2-2; no clear D gene. The V end was cut by 0 bases, the J end by 7 bases, with 6 bases between. In germline, CDR1 is MNHNY, CDR2 SVGAGI (reference sequence). This CDR3 has 13 amino acids. The CDR3 DNA sequence: TGTGCCAGCAGTTACTCCCCAGTCGGGGAGCTGTTTTTT. As protein: CASSYSPVGELFF.

This chain links TRBV29-1 with TRBJ1-1; weak D call: TRBD1 (5 bases). Per germline, CDR1 SQVTM and CDR2 ANQGSEA. The CDR3 is made up of 14 amino acids. The V end lost 4 bases, the J end lost 0 bases, and 12 bases lay between the germline ends. This chain's CDR3 is CSVAMGRLNTEAFF. CDR3 nucleotide sequence: TGCAGCGTTGCAATGGGGCGGTTGAACACTGAAGCTTTCTTT.

This chain connects TRBV4-1 to TRBJ1-5; the match to TRBD1 covers 8 bases. V lost 3 bases to trimming and J lost 4 bases; unmatched junction nucleotides: 5. The CDR3 is 15 residues long. Looked up from germline, CDR1 is MGHRA and CDR2 is YSYEKL. The CDR3 region is CASSHLGTGNQPQHF. The CDR3 DNA reads TGCGCCAGCAGCCACCTCGGGACAGGTAATCAGCCCCAGCATTTT.

This chain uses TRBV4-3 with TRBJ2-7, with 8 bases identical to TRBD2. The germline V gene encodes CDR1 LGHNA and CDR2 YSLEER. V dropped 3 bases and J dropped 2; count of bases not matched to a gene: 6. CDR3 size: 15 residues. The CDR3 is CASSQISGAPYEQYF. CDR3 DNA sequence: TGCGCCAGCAGCCAGATTAGCGGGGCTCCCTACGAGCAGTACTTC.

V usage is TRBV10-3 and J usage is TRBJ1-1; 10 nucleotides agree with TRBD1. V lost 4 bases, J lost 1 base, and 9 bases stayed unmatched. From germline, CDR1 is ENHRY and CDR2 SYGVKD. The CDR3 covers 17 residues. CDR3 loop: CAISGGQGTSGNTEAFF. CDR3 DNA: TGTGCCATCAGTGGGGGACAGGGGACCTCCGGGAACACTGAAGCTTTCTTT.

This clone was seen only a few times. The chain carries TRBV30 and TRBJ1-5, with no clear D. V dropped 1 base and J dropped 3 bases, with 7 bases sitting between them. CDR1 GTSNPN and CDR2 SVGIG come from the germline V gene (reference sequence). The CDR3 sequence is 13 residues long. For the CDR3, the DNA is TGTGCCTGGAGTGGAGGGCTCAATCAGCCCCAGCATTTT. Protein sequence: CAWSGGLNQPQHF.

This rearrangement joins TRBV11-3 to TRBJ2-1, with TRBD2 matching over 9 bases. CDR1 and CDR2 from the germline V gene are SGHNT and YENEEA. CDR3 length equals 17 residues. V was clipped by 1 base and J by 7 bases; unmatched bases: 11. The CDR3 protein is CASSLGIGREGGNEQFF. The CDR3 DNA reads TGTGCCAGCAGCTTAGGTATTGGGCGGGAGGGGGGTAATGAGCAGTTCTTC. Supplemented by reference TRBV11-3 and TRBJ2-1, the full variable domain reads EAGVVQSPRYKIIEKKQPVAFWCNPISGHNTLYWYLQNLGQGPELLIRYENEEAVDDSQLPKDRFSAERLKGVDSTLKIQPAELGDSAVYLCASSLGIGREGGNEQFFGPGTRLTVL.

CDR3 amino acids: CASSAREVSNQPQHF. In DNA form, the CDR3 reads TGTGCCAGCTCAGCCAGGGAGGTTAGCAATCAGCCCCAGCATTTT. The genes are TRBV18 and TRBJ1-5, with D perhaps TRBD1 (5 bases). CDR3 length: 15 amino acids. CDR1 and CDR2 (germline): KGHSH, LQKENI. The V end was cut by 5 bases, the J end by 0 bases, with 11 bases between.

In this sample, this clone turned up once. This chain connects TRBV9 to TRBJ2-5; D unclear. Germline V gene data show CDR1 as SGDLS and CDR2 as YYNGEE. The germline V and J ends were trimmed by 2 bases and 1 base, with 9 bases remaining between them. The CDR3 consists of 14 residues. For the CDR3, the DNA is TGTGCCAGCAGCGTCCAGGCAAGCCAAGAGACCCAGTACTTC. It translates to CASSVQASQETQYF.

This clone has more than one count but fewer than ten. This CDR3 is also generated by other DNA sequences in the sample. The chain combines TRBV19 with TRBJ1-2; 9 bases align to TRBD1. Trimming cost V 4 bases and J 6 bases; bases outside gene matches: 3. Germline CDR1 LNHDA, CDR2 SQIVND (reference sequence). CDR3 length equals 13 residues. The CDR3 is CASSTTGGDGYTF. As DNA, the CDR3 is TGTGCCAGTAGTACCACAGGGGGCGATGGCTACACCTTC.

CDR3 in DNA: TGTGCCAGCAGCGTGGGGACAGTGTCTAACTATGGCTACACCTTC. Translating it yields CASSVGTVSNYGYTF. The chain uses TRBV9 and TRBJ1-2, with 7 bases lining up with TRBD1. This CDR3 is 15 amino acids long. The junction had 4 bases not matched to a gene; V was cut back by 2 bases and J by 0 bases. CDR1 is SGDLS and CDR2 is YYNGEE in the germline V gene. Drawing the rest from reference TRBV9 and TRBJ1-2, the complete variable domain is DSGVTQTPKHLITATGQRVTLRCSPRSGDLSVYWYQQSLDQGLQFLIQYYNGEERAKGNILERFSAQQFPDLHSELNLSSLELGDSALYFCASSVGTVSNYGYTFGSGTRLTVV.

The rearrangement links TRBV7-6 to TRBJ2-1, with 9 bases matching TRBD2. Germline CDR1 is SGHVS and CDR2 is FNYEAQ. CDR3 length: 16 residues. With V trimmed by 5 bases and J by 0 bases, 5 bases remained unmatched. The CDR3 region has the DNA TGTGCCAGCAGCCCGAGAGCGGGGGGCTCCTACAATGAGCAGTTCTTC. It is translated as CASSPRAGGSYNEQFF.

The table lists this clone with a few counts. The chain has TRBV15 and TRBJ1-6; D might be TRBD1 (6 bases). Germline values: CDR1 LNHNV, CDR2 YYDKDF (reference sequence). Trimming took off 4 bases at V and 5 bases at J, with 12 bases between the two ends. The CDR3 is 15 amino acids. The CDR3, as DNA: TGTGCCACCAGCAAAGAGGGGGGGGATAATTCACCCCTCCACTTT. Translating it yields CATSKEGGDNSPLHF.

This clone was detected only once. This chain joins TRBV19 and TRBJ1-4; D gene ambiguous. This CDR3 is 13 amino acids long. V lost 6 bases to trimming and J lost 0 bases, with 5 bases between them. Per the germline V gene, CDR1 is LNHDA and CDR2 is SQIVND (reference sequence). Written as DNA, the CDR3 is TGTGCCAGTAGAAGGACAACTAATGAAAAACTGTTTTTT. It encodes CASRRTTNEKLFF.

The CDR3 spells CASSLGAMSSGANVLTF. The DNA for the CDR3 is TGTGCCAGCAGTTTGGGGGCAATGAGCTCTGGGGCCAACGTCCTGACTTTC. V gene TRBV27 combines with J gene TRBJ2-6, with a weak D call TRBD1 (6 bases). The V gene lost 3 bases and the J gene lost 0 bases, with 12 bases spanning the gap. From germline, CDR1 is MNHEY and CDR2 SMNVEV (reference sequence). The CDR3 contains 17 residues.

The chain is built from TRBV9 and TRBJ1-6, with a tentative D call TRBD1 (5 bases). This CDR3 region has 16 residues. The V gene's germline CDR1 is SGDLS and CDR2 YYNGEE. V was pared by 0 bases and J by 2 bases, with 9 bases between. This CDR3 reads CASSVEEGPYNSPLHF. The CDR3, as DNA: TGTGCCAGCAGCGTAGAGGAGGGACCCTATAATTCACCCCTCCACTTT.

The V and J genes are TRBV6-1 and TRBJ2-3, with 12 bases matching TRBD2. This CDR3 has 14 amino acids. With V trimmed by 2 bases and J by 6 bases, 0 bases remained unmatched. CDR1 and CDR2 (germline): MNHNS, SASEGT. The CDR3 DNA is TGTGCCAGCAGTGAAACTAGCGGGGGGGATACGCAGTATTTT. Amino acid sequence: CASSETSGGDTQYF.